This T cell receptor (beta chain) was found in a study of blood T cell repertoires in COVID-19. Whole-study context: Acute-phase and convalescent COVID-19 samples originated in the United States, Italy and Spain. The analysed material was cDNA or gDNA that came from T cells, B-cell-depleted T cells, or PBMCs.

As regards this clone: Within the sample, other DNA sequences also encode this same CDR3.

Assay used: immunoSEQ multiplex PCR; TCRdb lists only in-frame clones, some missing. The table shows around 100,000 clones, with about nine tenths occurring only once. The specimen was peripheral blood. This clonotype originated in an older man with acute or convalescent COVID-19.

The CDR3: CASSRQGGNYGYTF. In DNA form, the CDR3 reads TGTGCCAGCAGCCGGCAGGGAGGGAACTATGGCTACACCTTC. The chain has TRBV3-1 (or the pseudogene TRBV3-2) and TRBJ1-2; TRBD1 might be the D (5 bases). Trimming took 4 bases from V and 2 from J, leaving 11 bases between them. The germline gives CDR1 LGHDT, CDR2 YNNKEL (reference sequence). This CDR3 comprises 14 residues.